These 21 T cell receptor beta chains were sequenced from one sample in a study of shared clonotypes between healthy human individuals. Data came from immunoSEQ multiplex PCR; TCRdb stores just in-frame clones and leaves some out. Here the sample spans some 2,500,000 clones, roughly 93% being singletons. The specimen sequenced was naive CD4+ T cells from PBMCs. Stated subset: CD45RA+ positively selected. The receptors stem from a man younger than 35 in good health. Some clones in this sample may be carry-over from other donors' samples.

A remark on this clone: Other DNA sequences within the sample encode an identical CDR3. V usage is TRBV5-1 and J usage is TRBJ2-2; a possible D gene is TRBD2 (7 bases). This CDR3 has 15 residues. Trimming removed 0 bases from V and 2 bases from J, with 8 bases in between. CDR1 SGHRS and CDR2 YFSETQ come from the germline V gene. The CDR3 DNA follows: TGCGCCAGCAGCTTGGCGGGGGGCAACACCGGGGAGCTGTTTTTT. Translating it yields CASSLAGGNTGELFF.

The chain has TRBV30 and TRBJ2-2, with D hard to call. CDR1 and CDR2 from the germline V gene are GTSNPN and SVGIG (reference sequence). CDR3 length: 14 amino acids. The V end was cut by 4 bases, the J end by 0 bases, with 9 bases between. CDR3 DNA sequence: TGTGCCTGGAACAGATTTTCGAACACCGGGGAGCTGTTTTTT. Residues: CAWNRFSNTGELFF. The complete variable domain, with remaining parts taken from reference TRBV30 and TRBJ2-2, reads SQTIHQWPATLVQPVGSPLSLECTVEGTSNPNLYWYRQAAGRGLQLLFYSVGIGQISSEVPQNLSASRPQDRQFILSSKKLLLSDSGFYLCAWNRFSNTGELFFGEGSRLTVL.

J is TRBJ2-5 and V is TRBV5-1, with TRBD1 matching over 8 bases. Germline-derived CDR1 and CDR2 are SGHRS and YFSETQ. The CDR3 runs 15 residues. Trimming cost V 4 bases and J 0 bases; bases outside gene matches: 5. CDR3 coding DNA: TGCGCCAGCAGCATAAGGACAGGGCACCAAGAGACCCAGTACTTC. This encodes CASSIRTGHQETQYF.

The rearrangement uses TRBV11-1 and TRBJ2-1; a possible D gene is TRBD2 (5 bases). Looked up from germline, CDR1 is SGHAT and CDR2 is FQDESV (reference sequence). The V and J ends lost 1 base and 0 bases respectively, with 10 bases between them. The CDR3 is 16 residues long. CDR3 nucleotide sequence: TGTGCCAGCAGCTTAGGGCCGGGGATCTCCTACAATGAGCAGTTCTTC. The encoded protein is CASSLGPGISYNEQFF.

The V and J genes are TRBV4-1 and TRBJ2-7; 10 positions match TRBD2. V lost 5 bases and J lost 5; bases outside the gene matches: 9. The CDR3 is 15 residues long. CDR1 and CDR2 (germline): MGHRA, YSYEKL. The CDR3 sequence is CASSLMGLAGDEQYF. CDR3 bases: TGCGCCAGCAGCTTAATGGGGCTAGCGGGAGACGAGCAGTACTTC.

Concerning this clone: Other DNA sequences in this specimen translate into the identical CDR3. The chain couples TRBV30 to TRBJ2-7; D ambiguous. V shed 1 base and J shed 3 bases, with 4 bases lying between them. CDR3 length equals 11 residues. The germline V gene has CDR1 GTSNPN and CDR2 SVGIG (reference sequence). In nucleotides, the CDR3 is TGTGCCTGGAGTGGCTACTACGAGCAGTACTTC. Translation: CAWSGYYEQYF.

This chain uses TRBV29-1 with TRBJ1-1, with 7 nucleotides matching TRBD1. Germline CDR1 SQVTM, CDR2 ANQGSEA. This CDR3 is built from 10 residues. Here the CDR3 reads CMAGGTEAFF. CDR3 in DNA: TGCATGGCAGGGGGCACTGAAGCTTTCTTT.

The genes are TRBV19 and TRBJ2-3, with 7 bases that match TRBD1. After removal of 7 bases from V and 0 bases from J, the junction contained 7 bases not matched to a gene. This CDR3 contains 15 residues. Germline loops: CDR1 LNHDA, CDR2 SQIVND (reference sequence). CDR3 loop: CASTWTGPSTDTQYF. CDR3 in DNA: TGTGCCAGTACCTGGACAGGACCTAGCACAGATACGCAGTATTTT.

This clone has more than one count but fewer than ten. This rearrangement joins TRBV28 to TRBJ1-5, with 7 bases aligning to TRBD1. The CDR3 contains 15 residues. The ends lost 5 bases at V and 7 bases at J; junction bases unmatched: 11. Germline lookup yields CDR1 MDHEN and CDR2 SYDVKM. The CDR3 spells CASSEARGGGQPQHF. The CDR3 DNA reads TGTGCCAGCAGTGAGGCCCGAGGGGGCGGACAGCCCCAGCATTTT. The variable domain in full, with the rest retrieved from reference TRBV28 and TRBJ1-5, is DVKVTQSSRYLVKRTGEKVFLECVQDMDHENMFWYRQDPGLGLRLIYFSYDVKMKEKGDIPEGYSVSREKKERFSLILESASTNQTSMYLCASSEARGGGQPQHFGDGTRLSIL.

This rearrangement joins TRBV12-5 to TRBJ1-2; D perhaps matches TRBD1 (6 bases). CDR1 is LGHNT, CDR2 FRNRAP, per germline. The CDR3 sequence is 13 residues long. The ends were cut back, 3 bases at V and 4 bases at J, with 9 bases in the middle. The CDR3, as DNA: TGTGCTAGTGGTTTAGGGGGTTCCTATGGCTACACCTTC. This gives the protein CASGLGGSYGYTF.

The J gene is TRBJ2-6, the V gene TRBV6-6; D is ambiguous. The germline gives CDR1 MNHNY, CDR2 SVGAGI (reference sequence). With 0 bases removed from V and 2 bases from J, the gap between germline ends came to 5 bases. This CDR3 is 15 amino acids long. The CDR3 DNA reads as TGTGCCAGCAGTTACTCTCAGGCTGGGGCCAACGTCCTGACTTTC. Translation: CASSYSQAGANVLTF.

This clone was found once. This rearrangement joins TRBV25-1 to TRBJ2-2; 9 nucleotides line up with TRBD1. Germline V gene lookup returns CDR1 MGHDK and CDR2 SYGVNS. After removal of 4 bases from V and 7 bases from J, the junction contained 4 bases not matched to a gene. The CDR3 has 14 amino acids. The CDR3 is CASSARTGVGELFF. CDR3 coding DNA: TGTGCCAGCAGTGCCAGGACAGGGGTCGGGGAGCTGTTTTTT. The full variable domain, its missing parts supplied by reference TRBV25-1 and TRBJ2-2, is EADIYQTPRYLVIGTGKKITLECSQTMGHDKMYWYQQDPGMELHLIHYSYGVNSTEKGDLSSESTVSRIRTEHFPLTLESARPSHTSQYLCASSARTGVGELFFGEGSRLTVL.

About this clone itself: One junction end disagrees with the germline gene, perhaps due to a read error. The chain employs TRBV6-1 and TRBJ2-5, with TRBD2 identical over 9 bases. Germline CDR1 reads MNHNS; CDR2 reads SASEGT. CDR3 length: 14 residues. Here the CDR3 reads CASGEISGRETQYF. The CDR3 nucleotides are TGTGCCAGCGGTGAGATTAGCGGGAGAGAGACCCAGTACTTC.

This chain uses TRBV5-1 with TRBJ2-3; 12 bases align to TRBD2. Germline loops: CDR1 SGHRS, CDR2 YFSETQ. The CDR3 loop spans 16 amino acids. After removal of 3 bases from V and 6 bases from J, the junction contained 8 bases not matched to a gene. The CDR3 spells CASSWGLAGVRDTQYF. CDR3 bases: TGCGCCAGCAGCTGGGGACTAGCGGGCGTCAGGGATACGCAGTATTTT.

The chain links TRBV4-3 to TRBJ2-7; possibly TRBD2 for D (6 bases). The germline V gene encodes CDR1 LGHNA and CDR2 YSLEER. Trimming removed 0 bases at V and 2 bases at J, with 14 bases between. The CDR3 covers 16 residues. CDR3 loop: CASSQDLGGGAYEQYF. For the CDR3, the DNA is TGCGCCAGCAGCCAAGATCTTGGTGGCGGGGCCTACGAGCAGTACTTC.

This chain joins TRBV18 and TRBJ2-7; D uncertain. V lost 4 bases and J lost 2, with 9 bases in between. The V gene's germline CDR1 is KGHSH and CDR2 LQKENI. CDR3 length: 13 residues. For the CDR3, the DNA is TGTGCCAGCTCACGGAATGCAGCCTACGAGCAGTACTTC. The encoded protein is CASSRNAAYEQYF. The variable domain in full, with the rest retrieved from reference TRBV18 and TRBJ2-7, is NAGVMQNPRHLVRRRGQEARLRCSPMKGHSHVYWYRQLPEEGLKFMVYLQKENIIDESGMPKERFSAEFPKEGPSILRIQQVVRGDSAAYFCASSRNAAYEQYFGPGTRLTVT.

This clone was observed a single time. The rearrangement joins TRBV5-5 to TRBJ2-2; D might be TRBD1 (6 bases). The CDR3 is 17 residues long. Looked up from germline, CDR1 is SGHKS and CDR2 is YYEKEE (reference sequence). V was cut by 0 bases and J by 6 bases, with 18 bases left in between. The CDR3 DNA is TGTGCCAGCAGCTTGGCCTTCTGGCAGGGGCCCGCCGGGGAGCTGTTTTTT. This codes for CASSLAFWQGPAGELFF.

The J gene is TRBJ2-3, the V gene TRBV18; tentative D call: TRBD2 (6 bases). CDR1 is KGHSH, CDR2 LQKENI, per germline. This CDR3 is 15 amino acids long. Trimming took 3 bases from V and 1 from J, leaving 11 bases between them. The CDR3 spells CASSPRWEGTDTQYF. CDR3 DNA: TGTGCCAGCTCACCGCGGTGGGAGGGCACAGATACGCAGTATTTT.

This chain links TRBV5-1 with TRBJ1-1, with 7 bases lining up with TRBD1. Germline V CDR1 and CDR2: SGHRS, YFSETQ. V shed 1 base and J 5 bases; nucleotides not matched to a gene: 8. The CDR3 length is 15 residues. In DNA form, the CDR3 reads TGCGCCAGCAGCTTGAGGGGGCCCTTAGAGACTGAAGCTTTCTTT. Translated: CASSLRGPLETEAFF.

The rearrangement joins TRBV11-3 to TRBJ2-3; D gene ambiguous. Per the germline V gene, CDR1 is SGHNT and CDR2 is YENEEA. V lost 3 bases to trimming and J lost 4 bases, with 8 bases between them. This CDR3 is 13 amino acids long. The CDR3 nucleotides read TGTGCCAGCAGCTTCTCCGCCCCAGATACGCAGTATTTT. It specifies CASSFSAPDTQYF. The full variable domain, completed using reference TRBV11-3 and TRBJ2-3, is EAGVVQSPRYKIIEKKQPVAFWCNPISGHNTLYWYLQNLGQGPELLIRYENEEAVDDSQLPKDRFSAERLKGVDSTLKIQPAELGDSAVYLCASSFSAPDTQYFGPGTRLTVL.

This clone was seen only once. V usage is TRBV7-9 and J usage is TRBJ2-3, with unresolved D. Germline assignment: CDR1 SEHNR and CDR2 FQNEAQ (reference sequence). This CDR3 is 14 amino acids long. Trimming took 5 bases from V and 4 from J, leaving 13 bases between them. The CDR3 sequence is CASSPGSRADTQYF. The CDR3, as DNA: TGTGCCAGCAGCCCCGGGTCTCGGGCAGATACGCAGTATTTT.